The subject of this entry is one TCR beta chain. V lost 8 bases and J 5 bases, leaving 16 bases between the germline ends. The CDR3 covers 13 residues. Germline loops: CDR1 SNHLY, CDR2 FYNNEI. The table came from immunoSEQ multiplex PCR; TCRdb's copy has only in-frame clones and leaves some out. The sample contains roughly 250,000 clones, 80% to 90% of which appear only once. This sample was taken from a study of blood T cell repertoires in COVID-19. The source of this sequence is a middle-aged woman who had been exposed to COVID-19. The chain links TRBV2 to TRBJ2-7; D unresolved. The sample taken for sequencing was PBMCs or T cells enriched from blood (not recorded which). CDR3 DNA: TGTGCCAGCCTCGACTTCCTTCTCCACGAGCAGTACTTC. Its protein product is CASLDFLLHEQYF.